A single T cell receptor beta chain is shown here with its context. Antigen unknown. The data were taken from a study of OX40 agonist ivuxolimab in advanced cancers. Looking at the study overall: Six ivuxolimab dose levels, 0.01 to 10 mg/kg, were given intravenously every 2 weeks. Allowance was made for prior anti-PD-1, anti-PD-L1 or anti-CTLA-4 therapy, and around 41% had some. The study reported partial responses in three patients: one hepatocellular carcinoma, two cutaneous melanoma.

The ends lost 4 bases at V and 3 bases at J; junction bases unmatched: 7. The CDR3 loop spans 15 amino acids. Germline CDR1 reads SGHTA; CDR2 reads FQGNSA. Study-wide results and limits: Near-lowest levels of clonal expansion characterized partial responders at 0.1-3.0 mg/kg.

Data came from immunoSEQ multiplex PCR; TCRdb stores just in-frame clones and leaves some out. Among 98,000 or so clones listed, 75% to 90% were seen once. The receptor was derived from an adult with an advanced solid tumor such as melanoma, head and neck, liver or kidney cancer. The chain employs TRBV7-2 and TRBJ2-7; TRBD2 matches 9 bases. This specimen consisted of CD4+ or CD8+ T cells sorted from blood, obtained in a trial of the OX40 agonist ivuxolimab. DNA of the CDR3: TGTGCCAGCAGCTCTCGAGCGGGAGGTATCTACGAGCAGTACTTC. It encodes CASSSRAGGIYEQYF.